The clone carrying this T cell receptor (beta chain) came up many times. As yet, its antigen is unknown. Staff drew ten milliliters of peripheral blood from each donor. Germline CDR1 reads MDHEN; CDR2 reads SYDVKM. Trimming left V 5 bases short and J 0 bases short, with 12 bases between. There are 15 residues in the CDR3. The data were taken from a study of blood T cells in healthy people across ages. Findings and caveats of the study: Older age coincided with a roughly linear decline in TCR beta diversity per million T cells.

The use of a sample-barcoded 5' primer and a J-beta primer mix characterized a second PCR of about 7 to 12 cycles. TCRdb used MiXCR to reprocess the 5' RACE reads, holding one entry per CDR3 protein. Among hundreds of thousands of distinct CDR3 sequences listed, 25% to 35% were seen once. The J gene is TRBJ2-3, the V gene TRBV28, with unresolved D. The sample taken for sequencing was blood. This receptor was obtained from a woman aged 80 or older in good health. The CDR3 bases are TGTGCCAGCAGTCTACATCAGAGTAGCACAGATACGCAGTATTTT. The encoded protein is CASSLHQSSTDTQYF.